This T cell receptor (beta chain) was captured by sequencing in a study of T cell responses to AZD1222 COVID-19 vaccine. The study's findings and limits: The reported proportion of spike-specific TCRs targeting unmutated variant regions was nearly half. Scientists sampled the repertoires only once the peak T cell response had passed. Spike-specific TCR breadth and depth were elevated following two AZD1222 doses.

Details on this clone: Its antigen is still unknown.

Trimming took 4 bases from V and 4 from J; bases not matched to a gene: 16. Germline V CDR1 and CDR2: SGHNT, YYREEE (reference sequence). CDR3 length: 17 residues. Some clones are missing from TCRdb's copy, which holds only in-frame ones; the method was immunoSEQ multiplex PCR. Among about 140,000 clones listed, 90% to 95% were seen once. The chain joins TRBV5-4 to TRBJ1-2; TRBD1 aligns across 7 bases. This clonotype was sampled from an adult who had recovered from COVID-19. The specimen comprised peripheral blood, sampled after recovery from COVID-19. The CDR3 is CASSPQNARQGTYGYTF. CDR3 sequence (DNA): TGTGCCAGCAGCCCTCAGAATGCGAGACAGGGAACCTATGGCTACACCTTC.